This T cell receptor (beta chain) is drawn from a study of shared clonotypes between healthy human individuals. The CDR3 runs 15 residues. Germline trimming cut 1 base from V and 4 bases from J; bases unmatched to any gene: 6. Germline assignment: CDR1 LGHNA and CDR2 YNFKEQ. The material for each subset, its genomic DNA, was split evenly across several immunoSEQ plates. Profiling relied on immunoSEQ multiplex PCR, and the TCRdb table lists in-frame clones only, not all of them. The data contain fewer than 350,000 clones, roughly 91% of them singletons. This receptor was taken from a man between 18 and 35 years old in good health. The source material was memory CD8+ T cells sorted from blood. Subset noted: CD45RO+ cells pooled with CCR7-negative TemRA cells. The chain employs TRBV4-2 and TRBJ1-1; TRBD1 aligns across 7 bases. The CDR3, as DNA: TGTGCCAGCAGCCAAGTATCGGCAGGGGGCACTGAAGCTTTCTTT. Protein: CASSQVSAGGTEAFF.